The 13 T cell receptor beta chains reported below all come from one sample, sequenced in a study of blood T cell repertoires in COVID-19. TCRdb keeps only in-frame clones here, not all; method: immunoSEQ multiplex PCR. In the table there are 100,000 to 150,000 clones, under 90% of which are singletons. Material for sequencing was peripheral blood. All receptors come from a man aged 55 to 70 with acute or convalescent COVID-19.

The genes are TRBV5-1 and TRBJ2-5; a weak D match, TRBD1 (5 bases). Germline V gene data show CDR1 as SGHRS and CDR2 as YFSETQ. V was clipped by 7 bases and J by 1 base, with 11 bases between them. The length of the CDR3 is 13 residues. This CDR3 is CASSGQGQETQYF. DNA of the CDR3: TGCGCCAGCTCGGGTCAGGGCCAAGAGACCCAGTACTTC.

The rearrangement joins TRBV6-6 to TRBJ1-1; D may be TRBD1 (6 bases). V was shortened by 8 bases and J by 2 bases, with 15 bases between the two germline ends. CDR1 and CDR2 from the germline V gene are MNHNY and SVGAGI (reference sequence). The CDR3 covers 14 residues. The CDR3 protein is CASFRGGANTEAFF. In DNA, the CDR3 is TGTGCCAGCTTTCGAGGGGGTGCCAACACTGAAGCTTTCTTT.

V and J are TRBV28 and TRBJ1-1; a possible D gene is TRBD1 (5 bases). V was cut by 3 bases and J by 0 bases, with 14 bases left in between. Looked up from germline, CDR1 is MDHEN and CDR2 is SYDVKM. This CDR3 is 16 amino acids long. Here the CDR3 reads CASSFATVYMNTEAFF. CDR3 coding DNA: TGTGCCAGCAGTTTCGCGACAGTTTACATGAACACTGAAGCTTTCTTT.

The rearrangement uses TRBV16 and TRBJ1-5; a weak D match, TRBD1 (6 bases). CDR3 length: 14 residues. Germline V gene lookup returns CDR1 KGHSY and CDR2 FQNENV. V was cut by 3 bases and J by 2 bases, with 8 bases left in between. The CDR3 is CASSQAGGNQPQHF. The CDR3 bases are TGTGCCAGCAGCCAGGCAGGGGGCAATCAGCCCCAGCATTTT. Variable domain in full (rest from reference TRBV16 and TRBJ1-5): GEEVAQTPKHLVRGEGQKAKLYCAPIKGHSYVFWYQQVLKNEFKFLISFQNENVFDETGMPKERFSAKCLPNSPCSLEIQATKLEDSAVYFCASSQAGGNQPQHFGDGTRLSIL.

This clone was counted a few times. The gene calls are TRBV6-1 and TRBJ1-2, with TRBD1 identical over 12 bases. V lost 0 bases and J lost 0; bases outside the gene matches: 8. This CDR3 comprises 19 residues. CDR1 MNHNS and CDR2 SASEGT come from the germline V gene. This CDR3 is CASSEARDRGLIANYGYTF. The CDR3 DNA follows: TGTGCCAGCAGTGAAGCCCGGGACAGGGGGCTCATAGCTAACTATGGCTACACCTTC.

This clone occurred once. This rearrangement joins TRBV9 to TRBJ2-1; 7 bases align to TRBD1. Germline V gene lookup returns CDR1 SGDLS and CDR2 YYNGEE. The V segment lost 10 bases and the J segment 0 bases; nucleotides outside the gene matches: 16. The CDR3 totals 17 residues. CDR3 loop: CAASTDRTISSYNEQFF. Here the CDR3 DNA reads TGTGCCGCCTCGACGGACAGGACAATCAGCTCCTACAATGAGCAGTTCTTC.

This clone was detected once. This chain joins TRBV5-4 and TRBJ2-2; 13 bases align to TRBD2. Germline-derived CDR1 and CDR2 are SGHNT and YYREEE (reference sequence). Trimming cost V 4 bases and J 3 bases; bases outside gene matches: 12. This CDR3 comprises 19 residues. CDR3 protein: CASSPNPFGLAGDTGELFF. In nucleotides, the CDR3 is TGTGCCAGCAGCCCCAACCCCTTCGGACTAGCGGGAGACACCGGGGAGCTGTTTTTT.

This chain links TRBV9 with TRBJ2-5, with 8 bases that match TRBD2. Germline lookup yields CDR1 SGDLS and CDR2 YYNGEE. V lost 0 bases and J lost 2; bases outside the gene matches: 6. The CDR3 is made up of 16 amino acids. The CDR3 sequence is CASSVATGLGQETQYF. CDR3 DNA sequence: TGTGCCAGCAGCGTAGCTACGGGACTAGGACAAGAGACCCAGTACTTC.

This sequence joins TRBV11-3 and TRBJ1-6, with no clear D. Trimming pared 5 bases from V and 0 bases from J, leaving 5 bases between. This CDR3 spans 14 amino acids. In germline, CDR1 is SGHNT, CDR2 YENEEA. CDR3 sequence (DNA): TGTGCCAGCAGCAGGAGCTCCTATAATTCACCCCTCCACTTT. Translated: CASSRSSYNSPLHF.

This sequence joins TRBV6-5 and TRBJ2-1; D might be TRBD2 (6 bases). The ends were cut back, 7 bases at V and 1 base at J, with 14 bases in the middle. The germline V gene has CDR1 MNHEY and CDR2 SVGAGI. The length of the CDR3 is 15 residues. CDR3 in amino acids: CASTSVVRSYNEQFF. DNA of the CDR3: TGTGCCAGCACTAGCGTCGTGCGGTCCTACAATGAGCAGTTCTTC.

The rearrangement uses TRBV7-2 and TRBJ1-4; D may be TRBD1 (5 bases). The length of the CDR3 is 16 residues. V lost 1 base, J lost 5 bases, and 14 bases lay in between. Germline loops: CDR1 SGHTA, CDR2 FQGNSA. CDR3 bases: TGTGCCAGCAGCTTAGAAGGGCACAGGCGAAATGAAAAACTGTTTTTT. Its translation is CASSLEGHRRNEKLFF.

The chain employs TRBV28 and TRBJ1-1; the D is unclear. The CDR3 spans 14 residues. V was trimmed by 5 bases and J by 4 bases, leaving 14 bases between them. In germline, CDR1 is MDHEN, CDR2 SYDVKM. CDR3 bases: TGTGCCAGCAGTCCCACCGTCGAGTTCACTGAAGCTTTCTTT. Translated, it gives CASSPTVEFTEAFF.

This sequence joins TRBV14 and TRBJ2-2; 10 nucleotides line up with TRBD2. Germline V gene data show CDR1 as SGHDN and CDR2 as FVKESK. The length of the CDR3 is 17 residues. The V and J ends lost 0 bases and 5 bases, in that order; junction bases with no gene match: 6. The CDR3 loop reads CASSQDGSGRYTGELFF. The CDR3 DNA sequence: TGTGCCAGCAGCCAAGATGGTAGCGGGAGGTATACCGGGGAGCTGTTTTTT.